This T cell receptor (beta chain) was found in a study of regulatory T cells in long-lasting Graves disease. General study findings and limits: Lower TCR diversity was seen in persistent Graves' patients than in newly diagnosed ones.

This clonotype has a count of ten or more. Its antigen remains unidentified. CDR3-region Arm-PCR and iRepertoire HTBI primers produced the TCR beta libraries. TCRdb reprocessed the multiplex PCR reads with MiXCR, giving one entry per CDR3 protein. The sample comprises around 400,000 distinct CDR3 sequences, about 10% of which are singletons, and approximately 17% rests with the top ten. This sample's time point: newly diagnosed GD, antithyroid drugs for less than 3 months. Generation of the TCR library employed RNA extracted from PBMCs. The CDR3 consists of 14 residues. Germline V gene lookup returns CDR1 SGHTS and CDR2 YDEGEE. Trimming stripped 4 bases from V and 3 bases from J, with 13 bases between. These data are also associated with another study on T cells in Graves' hyperthyroidism and ophthalmopathy. That study adds: Based on clinical symptoms, serum thyroxine and TRAb, thyroid ultrasound and orbital computed tomography, diagnoses were reached.

The sample here was peripheral blood mononuclear cells (PBMCs), taken at new diagnosis, from a patient treated with antithyroid drugs. This receptor was identified in a woman between 18 and 29 years old with Graves disease. The J gene is TRBJ1-2, the V gene TRBV5-8; D unresolved. The CDR3 DNA reads as TGTGCCAGCAGCCTCGGGGAGCTGGACTATGGCTACACCTTC. Encoded protein: CASSLGELDYGYTF.